This T cell receptor (beta chain) was sequenced in a study of T cells after posttransplantation cyclophosphamide. Findings of the study overall: Recipient CMV seropositivity and CMV reactivation strongly tracked TRB clonality. Blood and skin or GI T cell repertoires showed limited TRB overlap.

TCRdb's table, derived via immunoSEQ multiplex PCR, lists solely in-frame clones and lacks some. The sample has tens of thousands of clones; around 84% are singletons. The germline gives CDR1 SGHRS, CDR2 YFSETQ. The ends lost 4 bases at V and 4 bases at J; junction bases unmatched: 6. The CDR3 contains 14 residues. In regard to this clone: Its antigen is not identified.

The chain uses TRBV5-1 and TRBJ1-1; TRBD1 matches at 8 bases. The TCR comes from a man aged 30 to 39 with a blood cancer, CMV-positive, and with a related stem cell donor. Sample: PBMCs. DNA of the CDR3: TGCGCCAGCAGCACGGGGACAGGTGGCACTGAAGCTTTCTTT. This codes for CASSTGTGGTEAFF.